Listed below are T cell receptor beta chains from one sample, sequenced in a study of early T cells in non-severe SARS-CoV-2 infection. TCRdb fed the 5' RACE reads into MiXCR, producing one record per CDR3 protein. The sample contains tens of thousands of distinct CDR3 sequences, over 10% of which appear only once. Sequencing was done on a sample of whole blood. The receptors originated from an adult who was a healthcare worker with PCR-confirmed SARS-CoV-2 infection or an uninfected control (not recorded which). CDR3s include the opening cysteine and the closing phenylalanine or tryptophan. D genes are given only for firm matches. Only part of the rows carry a size: once, few, many, or a class if the clone is expanded.

J: TRBJ2-1
size: NA
V: TRBV20-1
D: NA
DNA: TGCAGTGCCGCGCGCAACTACAATGAGCAGTTCTTC
CDR3: CSAARNYNEQFF

J: TRBJ1-5
size: NA
V: TRBV7-9
D: NA
DNA: TGTGCCAGCAGCTTAGCTTCTGCGAGCAATCAGCCCCAGCATTTT
CDR3: CASSLASASNQPQHF

J: TRBJ2-1
size: many
V: TRBV4-3
D: TRBD2
DNA: TGCGCCAGCAGCCCCTCAGCGGGGGACTCCTACAATGAGCAGTTCTTC
CDR3: CASSPSAGDSYNEQFF

J: TRBJ2-3
size: few
V: TRBV12-3/TRBV12-4
D: NA
DNA: TGTGCCAGCAGCTTCTCCCGACAGGAGCGCACAGATACGCAGTATTTT
CDR3: CASSFSRQERTDTQYF

J: TRBJ1-5
size: NA
V: TRBV18
D: TRBD1
DNA: TGTGCCAGCTCACCATCGACAGGGCCTAGCAATCAGCCCCAGCATTTT
CDR3: CASSPSTGPSNQPQHF

J: TRBJ2-1
size: many
V: TRBV20-1
D: NA
DNA: TGCAGTGCGGGCAGGGACAATGAGCAGTTCTTC
CDR3: CSAGRDNEQFF

J: TRBJ1-1
size: NA
V: TRBV6-6
D: TRBD1
DNA: TGTGCCAGCAGTTCGACAGGGGGCACTGAAGCTTTCTTT
CDR3: CASSSTGGTEAFF

J: TRBJ2-1
size: few
V: TRBV5-4
D: TRBD2
DNA: TGTGCCAGCAGCACCACTAGCGGGGGGGCTTATGAGCAGTTCTTC
CDR3: CASSTTSGGAYEQFF

J: TRBJ2-6
size: many
V: TRBV2
D: NA
DNA: TGTGCCAGCCAGATCTGGGGAGGGGCCAACGTCCTGACTTTC
CDR3: CASQIWGGANVLTF

J: TRBJ2-2
size: few
V: TRBV29-1
D: NA
DNA: TGCAGCGTTTCTGGCACCGGGGAGCTGTTTTTT
CDR3: CSVSGTGELFF

J: TRBJ2-5
size: NA
V: TRBV29-1
D: NA
DNA: TGCAGCGTGGGCAGTGAGACCCAGTACTTC
CDR3: CSVGSETQYF

J: TRBJ2-6
size: few
V: TRBV7-8
D: NA
DNA: TGTGCCAGCAGCCCTCAGGGGAATCATGGGGCCAACGTCCTGACTTTC
CDR3: CASSPQGNHGANVLTF

J: TRBJ2-1
size: NA
V: TRBV5-4
D: NA
DNA: TGTGCCAGCAGCGCGCAGGTGGGCCCCTACAATGAGCAGTTCTTC
CDR3: CASSAQVGPYNEQFF

J: TRBJ2-5
size: many
V: TRBV20-1
D: TRBD1
DNA: TGCAGTGCTAGAGATCCGGGACAGGCGTACCAAGAGACCCAGTACTTC
CDR3: CSARDPGQAYQETQYF

J: TRBJ1-2
size: many
V: TRBV7-2
D: NA
DNA: TGTGCCAGCAGCTTGGGATTTCAGGGGAATCGGTATGGCTACACCTTC
CDR3: CASSLGFQGNRYGYTF

J: TRBJ1-2
size: NA
V: TRBV28
D: TRBD1
DNA: TGTGCCAGCAGCCTAACAGGGGAGGGTGGCTACACCTTC
CDR3: CASSLTGEGGYTF

J: TRBJ1-1
size: many
V: TRBV19
D: NA
DNA: TGTGCCAGTAGCGCCTGGGCCTCCCGAAGAGGGAACACTGAAGCTTTCTTT
CDR3: CASSAWASRRGNTEAFF

J: TRBJ2-5
size: NA
V: TRBV13
D: TRBD1
DNA: TGTGCCAGCAGCTTAGGACCACAGGGGGAGACCCAGTACTTC
CDR3: CASSLGPQGETQYF

J: TRBJ1-2
size: NA
V: TRBV24-1
D: NA
DNA: TGTGCCACCAGTGATTTAAGGACACTCTATGGCTACACCTTC
CDR3: CATSDLRTLYGYTF

J: TRBJ1-2
size: few
V: TRBV18
D: NA
DNA: TGTGCCAGCTCACCACCGGACACCTCTTCTAACTATGGCTACACCTTC
CDR3: CASSPPDTSSNYGYTF